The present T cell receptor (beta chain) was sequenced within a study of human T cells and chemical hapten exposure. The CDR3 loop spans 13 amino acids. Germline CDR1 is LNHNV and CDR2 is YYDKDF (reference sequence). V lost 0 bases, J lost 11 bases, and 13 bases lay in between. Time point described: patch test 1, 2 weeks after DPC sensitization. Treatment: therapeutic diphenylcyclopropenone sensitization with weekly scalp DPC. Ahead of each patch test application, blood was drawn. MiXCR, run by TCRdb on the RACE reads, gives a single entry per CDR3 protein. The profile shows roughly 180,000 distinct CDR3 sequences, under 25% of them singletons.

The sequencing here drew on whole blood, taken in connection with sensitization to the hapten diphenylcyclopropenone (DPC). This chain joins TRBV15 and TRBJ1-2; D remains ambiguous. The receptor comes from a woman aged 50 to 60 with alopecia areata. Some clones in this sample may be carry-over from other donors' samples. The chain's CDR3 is CATSRDGRHDYTF. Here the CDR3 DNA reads TGTGCCACCAGCAGAGATGGGAGGCACGATTACACCTTC. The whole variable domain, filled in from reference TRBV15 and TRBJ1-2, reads DAMVIQNPRYQVTQFGKPVTLSCSQTLNHNVMYWYQQKSSQAPKLLFHYYDKDFNNEADTPDNFQSRRPNTSFCFLDIRSPGLGDTAMYLCATSRDGRHDYTFGSGTRLTVV.